This T cell receptor (beta chain) was recorded in a study of blood T cells in healthy people across ages. CDR1 and CDR2 (germline): SGHRS, YFSETQ. The CDR3 extends over 14 amino acids. V lost 0 bases and J lost 6; bases outside the gene matches: 5. General study findings and limits: As age increased, TCR beta diversity per million T cells fell in a roughly linear fashion. Changes in expanded clonotypes were possibly confounded, as the CMV status of donors was unknown.

The authors ran a second PCR of about 7 to 12 cycles using a sample-barcoded 5' primer and a J-beta primer mix. TCRdb re-analysed the 5' RACE reads in MiXCR, keeping a single row per CDR3 protein. The sample lists about 720,000 distinct CDR3 sequences, about 20% occurring once. This clonotype was counted between two and nine times. Antigen unknown. The chain recombines TRBV5-1 with TRBJ2-5; TRBD1 aligns across 7 bases. The TCR sequence derives from a man aged 65-85 years in good health. Sequencing used blood. CDR3 region: CASSLGTQGQTQYF. Here the CDR3 DNA reads TGCGCCAGCAGCTTGGGGACACAGGGGCAGACCCAGTACTTC.